This TCR beta chain was observed in a study of blood T cells in healthy people across ages. A second PCR, run for roughly 6 to 11 cycles, used a sample-barcoded 5' primer plus a J-beta primer mix. TCRdb processed the 5' RACE reads anew with MiXCR; each CDR3 protein has one entry. The profile shows over a million distinct CDR3 sequences, more than 35% of them singletons. The V and J ends lost 6 bases and 3 bases respectively, with 9 bases between them. Germline V gene sequence: CDR1 SQVTM, CDR2 ANQGSEA. This CDR3 comprises 11 residues. The receptor's source is a woman aged 55-75 years in good health. The V call is TRBV29-1, the J call TRBJ2-7, with D perhaps matching TRBD1 (5 bases). Sequencing used blood. The CDR3 nucleotides read TGCAGCGTACAGGTGTTCTACGAGCAGTACTTC. It is translated as CSVQVFYEQYF.